This T cell receptor beta chain was sequenced during a study of cytomegalovirus exposure and HLA in healthy donors. Study-wide results and limits: Overall, roughly 150 TCR beta chains were annotated as cytomegalovirus-associated. HLA alleles showed associations with about 17,000 TCR beta sequences in a later analysis, at a 0.05 false discovery rate. Of the V segments, some could not be distinguished, including TRBV6-2 and TRBV6-3, and were excluded. Analysis was carried out at a later point, and it linked a missense DCLRE1C variant to TCR beta V- and J-gene trimming.

Primers: 60 Vbeta forward and 13 Jbeta reverse. Data came from immunoSEQ multiplex PCR; TCRdb stores just in-frame clones and leaves some out. This sample has 30,000 to 40,000 clones; less than 75% occur once, and the top ten carry around 10%. For this clone: As yet, its antigen is unknown.

CDR3 length: 14 residues. Losses at the gene ends were 3 bases for V and 6 bases for J; bases not matched to a gene: 3. Per the germline V gene, CDR1 is MNHNS and CDR2 is SASEGT. The chain links TRBV6-1 to TRBJ2-1; TRBD1 matches at 9 bases. This clonotype was sampled from a man in his forties or fifties in good health and CMV-seropositive. The sequencing sample was made of PBMCs. In DNA form, the CDR3 reads TGTGCCAGCAGTGATACAGGGGGCGGCAATGAGCAGTTCTTC. Its translation: CASSDTGGGNEQFF.